This T cell receptor (beta chain) was obtained from a study of blood T cell repertoires in COVID-19. This clone showed up just a few times. The same CDR3 also results from other DNA sequences found in this sample. The method was immunoSEQ multiplex PCR; TCRdb's version includes in-frame clones alone and lacks a portion of them. This sample has roughly 120,000 clones; more than 80% occur once, and the top ten carry about 6.1%. The CDR3 sequence is 14 residues long. V was trimmed by 5 bases and J by 0 bases, leaving 10 bases between them. Germline-derived CDR1 and CDR2 are MNHEY and SVGAGI. The sequence was collected from a woman between 55 and 75 years old with COVID-19, enrolled during active disease. Sequencing was performed on peripheral blood. The gene calls are TRBV6-5 and TRBJ1-1, with D perhaps matching TRBD1 (6 bases). The CDR3 sequence is CASSQQGLNTEAFF. The DNA of the CDR3 is TGTGCCAGCAGTCAACAGGGATTGAACACTGAAGCTTTCTTT.